This T cell receptor beta chain was recorded in a study of blood T cell repertoires in COVID-19. Overall study context: From the United States, Italy and Spain came samples of acute and convalescent COVID-19.

Across about two dozen US areas, participants ranged in age from 18 to 89 years. Clinical history reported by participants formed the basis on which cohorts were assigned. In the original workflow: Nucleated cell number was recorded as an estimate derived from reference gene primer amplification. Generated by immunoSEQ multiplex PCR, the TCRdb table keeps only in-frame clones and is missing some. The D gene and trimming were derived from the DNA, and the V and J assignments and clone size from that table. The profile shows 200,000 or so clones, about four fifths of them singletons. The CDR3 extends over 15 amino acids. V was trimmed by 5 bases and J by 6 bases, leaving 19 bases between them. Germline CDR1 SGHTA, CDR2 FQGNSA.

Sequencing was performed on PBMCs or T cells enriched from blood (not recorded which). The chain joins TRBV7-2 to TRBJ1-2; D is undetermined. The clonotype originates from a man between 40 and 49 years old who had recovered from COVID-19. The CDR3 loop is CASSLNPAGRDGYTF. CDR3 DNA: TGTGCCAGCAGCCTCAACCCGGCGGGGAGGGATGGCTACACCTTC.